This entry describes one TCR beta chain. This entry comes from a study of PD-L1 blockade in urothelial cancer. Study summary: Individuals in the cohort had been given 0 to 3 earlier chemotherapy regimens.

The CDR3 totals 15 residues. TCRdb's table, derived via immunoSEQ multiplex PCR, lists solely in-frame clones and lacks some. The data hold under 60,000 clones, with about 90% observed a single time. The sample's time point: peripheral blood 6 weeks after treatment start. Sample contribution per patient ranged from 1 to 8, covering pretreatment and on-treatment. J is TRBJ1-2 and V is TRBV21-1. TRBV21-1 is a pseudogene. The receptor's source is a man in his 60s with urothelial cancer. This specimen consisted of PBMCs, obtained around atezolizumab (anti-PD-L1) treatment. CDR3 nucleotides: TGTGCCAGCAGCAAAGGGGACGGAGGGAACTATGGCTACACCTTC. Protein: CASSKGDGGNYGYTF.